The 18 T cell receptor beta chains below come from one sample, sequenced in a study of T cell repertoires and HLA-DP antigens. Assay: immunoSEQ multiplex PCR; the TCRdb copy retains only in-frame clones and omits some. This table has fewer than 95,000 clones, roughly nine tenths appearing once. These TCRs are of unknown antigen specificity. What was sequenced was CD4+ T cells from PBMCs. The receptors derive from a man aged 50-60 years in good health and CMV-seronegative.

CDR3 coding DNA: TGTGCCAGCAGCTTAGCGGGGGCATTAGAGACCCAGTACTTC. Amino acid sequence: CASSLAGALETQYF. V usage is TRBV7-2 and J usage is TRBJ2-5; possibly TRBD1 for D (6 bases). Per the germline V gene, CDR1 is SGHTA and CDR2 is FQGNSA. V shed 0 bases and J shed 4 bases, with 9 bases lying between them. This CDR3 comprises 14 residues. Full variable domain (remainder filled in from reference TRBV7-2 and TRBJ2-5): GAGVSQSPSNKVTEKGKDVELRCDPISGHTALYWYRQSLGQGLEFLIYFQGNSAPDKSGLPSDRFSAERTGGSVSTLTIQRTQQEDSAVYLCASSLAGALETQYFGPGTRLLVL.

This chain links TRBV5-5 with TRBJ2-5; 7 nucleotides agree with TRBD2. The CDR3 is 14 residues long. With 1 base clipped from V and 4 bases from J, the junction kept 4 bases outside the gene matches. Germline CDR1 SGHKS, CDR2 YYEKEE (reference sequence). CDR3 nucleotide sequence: TGTGCCAGCAGCTTGAGCGGGACTGGAGAGACCCAGTACTTC. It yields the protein CASSLSGTGETQYF.

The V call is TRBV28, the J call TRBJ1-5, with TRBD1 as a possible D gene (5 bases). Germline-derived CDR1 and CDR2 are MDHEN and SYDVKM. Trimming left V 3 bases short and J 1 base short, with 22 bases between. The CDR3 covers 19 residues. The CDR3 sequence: CASSLVGHGTLLSNQPQHF. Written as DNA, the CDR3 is TGTGCCAGCAGTTTGGTGGGGCATGGTACGCTACTAAGCAATCAGCCCCAGCATTTT.

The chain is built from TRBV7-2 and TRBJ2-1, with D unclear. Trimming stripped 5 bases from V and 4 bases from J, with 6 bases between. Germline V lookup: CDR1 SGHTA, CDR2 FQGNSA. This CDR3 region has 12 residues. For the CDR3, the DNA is TGTGCCAGCAGCCTACAATACAATGAGCAGTTCTTC. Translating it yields CASSLQYNEQFF.

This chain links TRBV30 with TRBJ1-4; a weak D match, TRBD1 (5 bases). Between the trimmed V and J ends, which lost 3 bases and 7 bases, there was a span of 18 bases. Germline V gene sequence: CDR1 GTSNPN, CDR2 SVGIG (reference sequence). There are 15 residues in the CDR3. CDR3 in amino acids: CAWSVNRGGGEKLFF. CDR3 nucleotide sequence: TGTGCCTGGAGCGTGAATAGGGGTGGGGGTGAAAAACTGTTTTTT.

The CDR3 here is CASSLIGTGQEQYF. CDR3 nucleotides: TGTGCCAGCTCACTCATCGGGACAGGGCAAGAGCAGTACTTC. The V and J genes are TRBV18 and TRBJ2-7; 9 bases align to TRBD1. This CDR3 is built from 14 residues. Germline V gene lookup returns CDR1 KGHSH and CDR2 LQKENI. V was pared by 4 bases and J by 7 bases, with 8 bases of the junction left unmatched.

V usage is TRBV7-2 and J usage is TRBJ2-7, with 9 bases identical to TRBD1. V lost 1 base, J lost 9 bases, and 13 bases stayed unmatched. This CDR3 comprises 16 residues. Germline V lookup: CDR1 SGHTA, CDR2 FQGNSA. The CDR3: CASSLDAGQGPGRQYF. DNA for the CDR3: TGTGCCAGCAGCTTAGATGCGGGACAGGGACCGGGTCGGCAGTACTTC.

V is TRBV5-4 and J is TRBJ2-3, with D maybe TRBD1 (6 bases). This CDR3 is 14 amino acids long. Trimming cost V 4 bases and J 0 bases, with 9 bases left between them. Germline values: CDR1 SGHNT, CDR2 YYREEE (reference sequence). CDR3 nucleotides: TGTGCCAGCAGCACAACAGGGAGCACAGATACGCAGTATTTT. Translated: CASSTTGSTDTQYF.

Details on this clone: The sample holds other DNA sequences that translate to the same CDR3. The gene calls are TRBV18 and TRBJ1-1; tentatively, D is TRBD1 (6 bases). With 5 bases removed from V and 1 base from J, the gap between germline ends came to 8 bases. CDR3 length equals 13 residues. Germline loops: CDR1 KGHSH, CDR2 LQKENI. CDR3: CASSSDRNTEAFF. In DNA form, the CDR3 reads TGTGCCAGCTCATCGGACAGGAACACTGAAGCTTTCTTT.

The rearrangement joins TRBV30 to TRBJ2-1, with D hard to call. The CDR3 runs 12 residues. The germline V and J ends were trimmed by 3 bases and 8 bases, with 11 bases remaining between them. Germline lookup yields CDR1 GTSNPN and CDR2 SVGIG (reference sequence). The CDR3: CAWRDRHYEQFF. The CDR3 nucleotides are TGTGCCTGGAGAGATAGACACTATGAGCAGTTCTTC.

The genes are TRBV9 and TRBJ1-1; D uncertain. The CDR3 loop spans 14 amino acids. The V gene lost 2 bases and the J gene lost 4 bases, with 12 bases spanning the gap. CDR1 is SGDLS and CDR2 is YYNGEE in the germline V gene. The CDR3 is CASSVIQEGTEAFF. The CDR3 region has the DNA TGTGCCAGCAGCGTGATTCAGGAGGGCACTGAAGCTTTCTTT.

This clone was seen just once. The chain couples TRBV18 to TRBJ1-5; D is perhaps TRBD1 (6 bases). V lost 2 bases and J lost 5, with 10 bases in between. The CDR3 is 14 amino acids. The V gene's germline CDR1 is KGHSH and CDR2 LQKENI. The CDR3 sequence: CASSPRQADQPQHF. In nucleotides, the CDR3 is TGTGCCAGCTCACCAAGACAGGCGGATCAGCCCCAGCATTTT.

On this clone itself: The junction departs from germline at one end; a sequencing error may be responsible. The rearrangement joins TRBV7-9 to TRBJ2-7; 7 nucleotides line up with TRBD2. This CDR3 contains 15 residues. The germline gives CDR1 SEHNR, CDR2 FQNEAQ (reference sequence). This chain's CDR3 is CASSLEGRENYEQYF. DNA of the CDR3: TGCGCCAGCAGCCTCGAGGGGCGGGAGAACTACGAGCAGTACTTC.

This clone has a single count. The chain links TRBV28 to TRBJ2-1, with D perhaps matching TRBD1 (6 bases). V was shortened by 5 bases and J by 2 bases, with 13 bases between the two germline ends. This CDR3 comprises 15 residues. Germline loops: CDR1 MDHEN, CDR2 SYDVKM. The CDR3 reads CASSPGGGPYNEQFF. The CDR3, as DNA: TGTGCCAGCAGTCCTGGGGGCGGGCCCTACAATGAGCAGTTCTTC.

The CDR3 loop is CASSPPGSEAFF. The CDR3 bases are TGTGCCAGCTCACCACCCGGATCTGAAGCTTTCTTT. This chain uses TRBV18 with TRBJ1-1; no clear D. CDR1 is KGHSH and CDR2 is LQKENI in the germline V gene. V was cut by 0 bases and J by 6 bases, with 5 bases left in between. The CDR3 extends over 12 amino acids.

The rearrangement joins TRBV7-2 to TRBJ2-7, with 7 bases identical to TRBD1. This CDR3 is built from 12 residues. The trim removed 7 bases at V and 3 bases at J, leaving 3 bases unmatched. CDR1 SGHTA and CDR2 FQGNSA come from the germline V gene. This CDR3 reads CASKTGVYEQYF. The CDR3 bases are TGTGCCAGCAAAACAGGGGTCTACGAGCAGTACTTC.

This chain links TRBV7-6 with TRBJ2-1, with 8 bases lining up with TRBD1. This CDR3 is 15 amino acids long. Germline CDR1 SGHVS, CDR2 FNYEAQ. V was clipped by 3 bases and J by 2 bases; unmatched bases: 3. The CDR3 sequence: CASSLRQGTYNEQFF. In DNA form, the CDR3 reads TGTGCCAGCAGCTTGCGACAGGGGACCTACAATGAGCAGTTCTTC.

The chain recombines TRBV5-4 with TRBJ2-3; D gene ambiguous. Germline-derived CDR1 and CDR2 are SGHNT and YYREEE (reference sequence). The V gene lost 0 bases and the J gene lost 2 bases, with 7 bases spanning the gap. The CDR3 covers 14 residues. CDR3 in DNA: TGTGCCAGCAGCTTGGGGTTAGACACAGATACGCAGTATTTT. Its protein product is CASSLGLDTDTQYF.